The 14 T cell receptor beta chains given below trace back to one sample, sequenced in a study of cytomegalovirus exposure and HLA in healthy donors. This table comes from immunoSEQ multiplex PCR, and its TCRdb copy is limited to in-frame clones, with some not included. The data contain 110,000 or so clones, approximately 91% of them singletons. The sequenced sample consisted of PBMCs. These receptors all stem from a man between 18 and 35 years old in good health and CMV-seropositive.

The rearrangement uses TRBV4-1 and TRBJ2-3, with TRBD2 identical over 7 bases. The germline CDR1 and CDR2 sequences are MGHRA and YSYEKL. The ends lost 0 bases at V and 6 bases at J; junction bases unmatched: 3. This CDR3 region has 14 residues. Here the CDR3 reads CASSQEGGRDTQYF. The CDR3 nucleotides are TGCGCCAGCAGCCAAGAGGGAGGGAGGGATACGCAGTATTTT.

The chain links TRBV5-6 to TRBJ1-4; D unresolved. The CDR3 contains 14 residues. The V gene's germline CDR1 is SGHDT and CDR2 YYEEEE. Trimming pared 6 bases from V and 7 bases from J, leaving 16 bases between. The CDR3 nucleotides read TGTGCCAGCACCCAATTTCCCAGCGGTGAAAAACTGTTTTTT. Its protein is CASTQFPSGEKLFF.

The chain has TRBV7-2 and TRBJ2-5; D remains unclear. Germline CDR1 SGHTA, CDR2 FQGNSA. There are 13 residues in the CDR3. Trimming left V 3 bases short and J 3 bases short, with 8 bases between. CDR3 coding DNA: TGTGCCAGCAGCTTGGGCAGGAAAGAGACCCAGTACTTC. Residues: CASSLGRKETQYF.

This rearrangement joins TRBV9 to TRBJ2-3, with 9 bases aligning to TRBD2. Germline V gene lookup returns CDR1 SGDLS and CDR2 YYNGEE. V shed 7 bases, J shed 4 bases, and the junction held 7 bases outside the gene matches. The CDR3 runs 14 residues. Written as DNA, the CDR3 is TGTGCCAGCGGCCCGGGACTAGCACCAGATACGCAGTATTTT. Protein: CASGPGLAPDTQYF.

The chain is built from TRBV29-1 and TRBJ1-1; perhaps TRBD1 as D (5 bases). Germline V lookup: CDR1 SQVTM, CDR2 ANQGSEA. Trimming removed 7 bases from V and 1 base from J, with 22 bases in between. The CDR3 is made up of 16 amino acids. CDR3 DNA: TGCAGCGCCCCGGGGGGGTTGGGATTGCGGAACACTGAAGCTTTCTTT. Translation: CSAPGGLGLRNTEAFF. The whole variable domain, remainder taken from reference TRBV29-1 and TRBJ1-1, is SAVISQKPSRDICQRGTSLTIQCQVDSQVTMMFWYRQQPGQSLTLIATANQGSEATYESGFVIDKFPISRPNLTFSTLTVSNMSPEDSSIYLCSAPGGLGLRNTEAFFGQGTRLTVV.

The J gene is TRBJ1-5, the V gene TRBV2, with D hard to call. The germline CDR1 and CDR2 sequences are SNHLY and FYNNEI. The CDR3 length is 14 residues. The germline V and J ends were trimmed by 3 bases and 0 bases, with 6 bases remaining between them. The CDR3 here is CASSDENSNQPQHF. In DNA, the CDR3 is TGTGCCAGCAGTGACGAGAATAGCAATCAGCCCCAGCATTTT.

This chain links TRBV28 with TRBJ1-2; a possible D gene is TRBD1 (5 bases). The V gene's germline CDR1 is MDHEN and CDR2 SYDVKM. The V end was cut by 5 bases, the J end by 4 bases, with 8 bases between. This CDR3 has 12 amino acids. CDR3 DNA sequence: TGTGCCAGCAGTGTAACAGGCTATGGCTACACCTTC. It yields the protein CASSVTGYGYTF.

The chain employs TRBV2 and TRBJ1-4; D gene ambiguous. V gave up 0 bases and J gave up 5 bases, with 10 bases separating them. The CDR3 consists of 15 residues. The germline V gene has CDR1 SNHLY and CDR2 FYNNEI. The CDR3 here is CASSEARVKNEKLFF. In DNA form, the CDR3 reads TGTGCCAGCAGTGAAGCGAGGGTCAAGAATGAAAAACTGTTTTTT.

The count of this clone is one. This rearrangement joins TRBV18 to TRBJ2-1, with 10 positions matching TRBD1. The germline CDR1 and CDR2 sequences are KGHSH and LQKENI. The CDR3 spans 15 residues. V was pared by 6 bases and J by 5 bases, with 7 bases of the junction left unmatched. CDR3 in amino acids: CASSGDRGPDNEQFF. The CDR3 DNA reads TGTGCCAGCTCGGGAGACAGGGGGCCCGACAATGAGCAGTTCTTC.

V gene TRBV6-4 combines with J gene TRBJ2-3; unclear D gene. V was shortened by 5 bases and J by 2 bases, with 8 bases between the two germline ends. This CDR3 contains 13 residues. Germline CDR1 reads MRHNA; CDR2 reads SNTAGT. CDR3 amino acids: CASSRSPTDTQYF. CDR3 coding DNA: TGTGCCAGCAGTAGGAGCCCCACAGATACGCAGTATTTT.

This clone has more than one count but fewer than ten. J is TRBJ1-1 and V is TRBV27; D is undetermined. V was shortened by 2 bases and J by 0 bases, with 10 bases between the two germline ends. Germline V gene sequence: CDR1 MNHEY, CDR2 SMNVEV (reference sequence). The CDR3 totals 15 residues. In nucleotides, the CDR3 is TGTGCCAGCAGTTTACGAGGAGTAATGAACACTGAAGCTTTCTTT. This encodes CASSLRGVMNTEAFF.

This rearrangement joins TRBV5-5 to TRBJ1-6; TRBD1 agrees at 9 bases. The CDR3 spans 17 residues. Germline V lookup: CDR1 SGHKS, CDR2 YYEKEE (reference sequence). Trimming removed 4 bases from V and 2 bases from J; junction bases left unmatched: 7. This chain's CDR3 is CASSHRDRETYNSPLHF. The DNA of the CDR3 is TGTGCCAGCAGCCACCGGGACAGGGAGACCTATAATTCACCCCTCCACTTT. Together with reference TRBV5-5 and TRBJ1-6, the CDR3 gives the full variable domain: DAGVTQSPTHLIKTRGQQVTLRCSPISGHKSVSWYQQVLGQGPQFIFQYYEKEERGRGNFPDRFSARQFPNYSSELNVNALLLGDSALYLCASSHRDRETYNSPLHFGNGTRLTVT.

The chain carries TRBV7-8 and TRBJ1-1; 8 bases fit TRBD1. From germline, CDR1 is SGHVS and CDR2 FQNEAQ. Trimming cost V 5 bases and J 1 base; bases outside gene matches: 12. The CDR3 covers 17 residues. CDR3 protein: CASSLTSGQVTNTEAFF. The CDR3, as DNA: TGTGCCAGCAGCCTCACGTCGGGACAGGTGACGAACACTGAAGCTTTCTTT.

This clone showed up just a few times. The rearrangement uses TRBV6-4 and TRBJ2-3; 7 bases are a match to TRBD2. Germline assignment: CDR1 MRHNA and CDR2 SNTAGT. V lost 0 bases, J lost 2 bases, and 5 bases stayed unmatched. The CDR3 runs to 16 residues. The CDR3 protein is CASSDSPSGVTDTQYF. CDR3 in DNA: TGTGCCAGCAGTGACTCCCCTAGCGGCGTCACAGATACGCAGTATTTT.